This is a list of T cell receptor beta chains from one sample in a study of blood T cells in healthy people across ages. TCRdb redid the calling of the 5' RACE reads with MiXCR, one entry per CDR3 protein. The sample lists approximately 2,000,000 distinct CDR3 sequences; about two fifths were seen once. The sequencing sample was made of blood. Receptor source: a human donor in good health. Both conserved end residues are part of each CDR3. The D gene is left open where the match is weak. Clone size appears in some rows only: once, few, many, or a class for an expanded clone.

>.|once|TRBV27|TRBJ2-1
TGTGCCAGCAGTCAAGGGCTGGGGCCCTACAATGAGCAGTTCTTC
CASSQGLGPYNEQFF
>TRBD1|few|TRBV7-2|TRBJ2-5
TGTGCCAGCAGCTTAGCCGACAGGGGAGAGACCCAGTACTTC
CASSLADRGETQYF
>.|.|TRBV5-4|TRBJ1-2
TGTGCCAGCAGCGTCGCTACACACCCAACCTATGGCTACACCTTC
CASSVATHPTYGYTF
>TRBD2|few|TRBV9|TRBJ2-7
TGTGCCAGCAGCCTAAGACTAGCGGGGGGCCGAGACGAGCAGTACTTC
CASSLRLAGGRDEQYF
>TRBD1|.|TRBV5-1|TRBJ2-7
TGCGCCAGCAGCTTGGGGTTTGGACAGGCAACCTACGAGCAGTACTTC
CASSLGFGQATYEQYF
>.|many|TRBV7-2|TRBJ1-6
TGTGCCAGCAGCTTAGGGGTTAATTCACCCCTCCACTTT
CASSLGVNSPLHF
>.|.|TRBV5-1|TRBJ1-4
TGCGCCAACAGCTTGGGCGGGAATGAAAAACTGTTTTTT
CANSLGGNEKLFF
>TRBD1|few|TRBV4-3|TRBJ2-3
TGCGCCAGCAGCCTTTTCTGGACAGGAAGCACAGATACGCAGTATTTT
CASSLFWTGSTDTQYF
>.|.|TRBV6-5|TRBJ1-2
TGTGCCAGCAGTTACTCGAATGGCGGGCCCCTCACCTTC
CASSYSNGGPLTF
>TRBD1|few|TRBV20-1|TRBJ2-5
TGCAGTGCTAGTCCAGGGGGCGCAAGGGAGACCCAGTACTTC
CSASPGGARETQYF
>TRBD2|.|TRBV6-5|TRBJ2-1
TGTGCCAGCAGGGAAATAGCGGGGGGGCTTTTTGAGCAGTTCTTC
CASREIAGGLFEQFF
>.|few|TRBV6-5|TRBJ2-7
TGTGCCAGCAGTTACAGGTTTGACCCCTACGAGCAGTACTTC
CASSYRFDPYEQYF
>.|.|TRBV20-1|TRBJ1-2
TGCAGTGCTGTTATGCAGTCTCCTAACTATGGCTACACCTTC
CSAVMQSPNYGYTF
>.|.|TRBV4-3|TRBJ1-2
TGCGCCAGCAGCCAATTCCTATACTCACATCTACGACAGTCGACTAACTATGGCTACACCTTC
CASSQFLYSHLRQSTNYGYTF
>.|.|TRBV4-1|TRBJ2-7
TGCGCCAGCAGCCAATGGGCCTTACAGGGGGGGGCCTACGAGCAGTACTTC
CASSQWALQGGAYEQYF
>.|.|TRBV11-2|TRBJ2-2
TGTGCCAGCAGCTTCCGGGACATCGGTACCGGGGAGCTGTTTTTT
CASSFRDIGTGELFF
>.|few|TRBV20-1|TRBJ1-4
TGCAGTGCTAGGAAAGCGGGGGGCTTTGGTGAAAAACTGTTTTTT
CSARKAGGFGEKLFF